This passage covers 26 T cell receptor beta chains from one sample sequenced in a study of control samples from healthy donors and cancer patients. Clones were sequenced by immunoSEQ multiplex PCR, and TCRdb holds only the in-frame ones, with some missing. The sample contains 400,000 to 450,000 clones, around 90% of which appear only once. The sequencing input was PBMCs. Receptor source: a man aged 40-49 years with head and neck cancer.

This sequence joins TRBV5-1 and TRBJ1-4, with TRBD1 as a possible D gene (5 bases). The V end lost 0 bases, the J end lost 5 bases, and 14 bases lay between the germline ends. The germline CDR1 and CDR2 sequences are SGHRS and YFSETQ. The CDR3 consists of 16 residues. The CDR3 DNA sequence: TGCGCCAGCAGCTTGGGAGATGACAGAACGAATGAAAAACTGTTTTTT. Translating gives CASSLGDDRTNEKLFF.

This clone was recorded only once. The chain employs TRBV19 and TRBJ2-7, with D possibly being TRBD1 (6 bases). Germline-derived CDR1 and CDR2 are LNHDA and SQIVND (reference sequence). Trimming removed 3 bases at V and 2 bases at J, with 23 bases between. This CDR3 contains 18 residues. The chain's CDR3 is CASSMSGAGSAVPYEQYF. CDR3 DNA: TGTGCCAGTAGTATGTCAGGGGCTGGATCTGCAGTCCCCTACGAGCAGTACTTC.

This clone was found once. The chain is built from TRBV5-1 and TRBJ1-4; tentative D call: TRBD1 (6 bases). The CDR3 loop spans 14 amino acids. Germline V gene lookup returns CDR1 SGHRS and CDR2 YFSETQ. Trimming left V 1 base short and J 7 bases short, with 11 bases between. CDR3 residues: CASSLPGVSEKLFF. Here the CDR3 DNA reads TGCGCCAGCAGCTTGCCAGGGGTCTCTGAAAAACTGTTTTTT.

The J gene is TRBJ1-2, the V gene TRBV29-1; D remains unclear. This CDR3 spans 12 amino acids. Germline V gene lookup returns CDR1 SQVTM and CDR2 ANQGSEA. Trimming shortened V by 4 bases and J by 4 bases, and 10 bases separated the two germline ends. CDR3 residues: CSVVGRTYGYTF. Written as DNA, the CDR3 is TGCAGCGTTGTTGGCAGGACCTATGGCTACACCTTC. The complete variable domain, with remaining parts taken from reference TRBV29-1 and TRBJ1-2, reads SAVISQKPSRDICQRGTSLTIQCQVDSQVTMMFWYRQQPGQSLTLIATANQGSEATYESGFVIDKFPISRPNLTFSTLTVSNMSPEDSSIYLCSVVGRTYGYTFGSGTRLTVV.

V is TRBV19 and J is TRBJ2-1; D is unresolved. Trimming removed 5 bases at V and 3 bases at J, with 11 bases between. There are 14 residues in the CDR3. CDR1 and CDR2 from the germline V gene are LNHDA and SQIVND (reference sequence). CDR3 amino acids: CASSYSIYYNEQFF. DNA of the CDR3: TGTGCCAGTAGTTATTCTATTTACTACAATGAGCAGTTCTTC. The variable domain in full, with the rest retrieved from reference TRBV19 and TRBJ2-1, is DGGITQSPKYLFRKEGQNVTLSCEQNLNHDAMYWYRQDPGQGLRLIYYSQIVNDFQKGDIAEGYSVSREKKESFPLTVTSAQKNPTAFYLCASSYSIYYNEQFFGPGTRLTVL.

The J gene is TRBJ2-7, the V gene TRBV2, with a weak D call TRBD2 (5 bases). CDR1 is SNHLY and CDR2 is FYNNEI in the germline V gene. The CDR3 sequence is 14 residues long. V was shortened by 6 bases and J by 4 bases, with 16 bases between the two germline ends. The DNA of the CDR3 is TGTGCCAGCAGCCCGAGGGAAGATCTTTACGAGCAGTACTTC. It codes for CASSPREDLYEQYF.

This clone was counted only a few times. J is TRBJ2-7 and V is TRBV7-3; D possibly corresponds to TRBD1 (5 bases). V was cut by 6 bases and J by 6 bases, with 15 bases left in between. Looked up from germline, CDR1 is SGHTA and CDR2 is FQGTGA. The CDR3 totals 13 residues. The CDR3 spells CASSKDTSLEQYF. DNA for the CDR3: TGTGCCAGCAGTAAGGACACCTCGCTCGAGCAGTACTTC.

The rearrangement joins TRBV23-1 to TRBJ1-1; 7 bases agree with TRBD1. TRBV23-1 falls under the ORF class, with uncertain function. The CDR3 contains 14 residues. The junction had 4 bases not matched to a gene; V was cut back by 2 bases and J by 4 bases. The DNA for the CDR3 is TGCGCCAGCAGTCAAGGGGACAGAGCCACTGAAGCTTTCTTT. It encodes CASSQGDRATEAFF.

This chain joins TRBV7-8 and TRBJ2-7; D is undetermined. Germline loops: CDR1 SGHVS, CDR2 FQNEAQ. CDR3 length: 14 residues. V lost 3 bases and J lost 3, with 12 bases in between. Here the CDR3 DNA reads TGTGCCAGCAGCTTCCGGGCTAACAACTACGAGCAGTACTTC. Translated: CASSFRANNYEQYF.

The chain is built from TRBV3-1 (or the pseudogene TRBV3-2) and TRBJ1-6, with D possibly matching TRBD1 (6 bases). Germline CDR1 and CDR2: LGHDT and YNNKEL (reference sequence). V was clipped by 1 base and J by 10 bases, with 11 bases between them. This CDR3 comprises 14 residues. Here the CDR3 reads CASSQVQGRSPLHF. The CDR3 bases are TGTGCCAGCAGCCAAGTTCAGGGGCGGTCACCCCTCCACTTT.

CDR3 DNA sequence: TGTGCCAGCGGGCTTGGGACAGGCTTATCACCCCTCCACTTT. Residues: CASGLGTGLSPLHF. This chain uses TRBV6-5 with TRBJ1-6; 8 nucleotides align to TRBD1. Trimming removed 8 bases from V and 10 bases from J; junction bases left unmatched: 10. Germline lookup yields CDR1 MNHEY and CDR2 SVGAGI. CDR3 size: 14 residues.

The chain carries TRBV19 and TRBJ1-5; the match to TRBD1 covers 9 bases. Germline loops: CDR1 LNHDA, CDR2 SQIVND (reference sequence). The ends lost 5 bases at V and 6 bases at J; junction bases unmatched: 8. This CDR3 is built from 15 residues. CDR3 nucleotides: TGTGCCAGTAGTGTCCTGGGGACAGGGACTCAGCCCCAGCATTTT. It yields the protein CASSVLGTGTQPQHF.

V gene TRBV27 combines with J gene TRBJ2-7; the D is unclear. Trimming pared 0 bases from V and 0 bases from J, leaving 27 bases between. The CDR3 is 21 amino acids. Germline loops: CDR1 MNHEY, CDR2 SMNVEV (reference sequence). CDR3 DNA sequence: TGTGCCAGCAGTTTATCGCGAGTCCCGGGCCCCCACGATCCCTTCTCCTACGAGCAGTACTTC. The encoded protein is CASSLSRVPGPHDPFSYEQYF.

The chain links TRBV7-9 to TRBJ1-3, with unresolved D. Trimming removed 5 bases at V and 0 bases at J, with 8 bases between. The germline V gene has CDR1 SEHNR and CDR2 FQNEAQ (reference sequence). The CDR3 totals 14 residues. The CDR3 sequence: CASSGLNSGNTIYF. The DNA of the CDR3 is TGTGCCAGCAGCGGACTAAACTCTGGAAACACCATATATTTT.

This sequence joins TRBV6-5 and TRBJ2-7; 8 bases align to TRBD1. The CDR3 is 14 amino acids. The germline V gene has CDR1 MNHEY and CDR2 SVGAGI. Trimming took 5 bases from V and 7 from J; bases not matched to a gene: 10. As DNA, the CDR3 is TGTGCCAGCAGTCCAGGGGGACAGGCTAGGGAGCAGTACTTC. Translating gives CASSPGGQAREQYF.

The genes are TRBV5-5 and TRBJ2-3; 8 bases agree with TRBD1. The CDR3 is made up of 15 amino acids. Germline-derived CDR1 and CDR2 are SGHKS and YYEKEE (reference sequence). The ends lost 4 bases at V and 2 bases at J; junction bases unmatched: 6. This CDR3 is CASSIGTGSTDTQYF. The DNA for the CDR3 is TGTGCCAGCAGCATCGGGACAGGCTCCACAGATACGCAGTATTTT.

This clone came up once. This specimen includes other DNA sequences encoding the same CDR3. This chain links TRBV24-1 with TRBJ2-3, with unresolved D. The CDR3 is made up of 12 amino acids. Trimming shortened V by 1 base and J by 6 bases, and 4 bases separated the two germline ends. Germline loops: CDR1 KGHDR, CDR2 SFDVKD. This chain's CDR3 is CATSDLGDTQYF. CDR3 sequence (DNA): TGTGCCACCAGTGATTTAGGGGATACGCAGTATTTT.

The V and J genes are TRBV28 and TRBJ1-1; TRBD1 might be the D (5 bases). Per germline, CDR1 MDHEN and CDR2 SYDVKM. V was pared by 2 bases and J by 4 bases, with 11 bases between. The CDR3 consists of 14 residues. Here the CDR3 reads CASSLIRQSTEAFF. CDR3 sequence (DNA): TGTGCCAGCAGTTTAATCCGACAGAGCACTGAAGCTTTCTTT.

The chain employs TRBV5-1 and TRBJ1-3, with D tentatively TRBD1 (5 bases). The length of the CDR3 is 14 residues. The V end was cut by 4 bases, the J end by 4 bases, with 12 bases between. Germline assignment: CDR1 SGHRS and CDR2 YFSETQ. CDR3 loop: CASSQGTTGNTIYF. In DNA, the CDR3 is TGCGCCAGCAGCCAAGGGACGACGGGAAACACCATATATTTT.

The V gene is TRBV3-1 (or the pseudogene TRBV3-2), the J gene TRBJ1-2; the D is unclear. Germline CDR1 LGHDT, CDR2 YNNKEL (reference sequence). There are 13 residues in the CDR3. Between the trimmed V and J ends, which lost 4 bases and 3 bases, there was a span of 9 bases. In nucleotides, the CDR3 is TGTGCCAGCAGCCCCGGCGCGGACTATGGCTACACCTTC. This gives the protein CASSPGADYGYTF.

The chain joins TRBV5-1 to TRBJ2-5; no firm D call. The length of the CDR3 is 12 residues. V shed 0 bases and J shed 5 bases, with 5 bases lying between them. Per the germline V gene, CDR1 is SGHRS and CDR2 is YFSETQ. The CDR3 coding sequence is TGCGCCAGCAGCTTGGTGTGGGAGACCCAGTACTTC. Residues: CASSLVWETQYF. The full variable domain, in which reference TRBV5-1 and TRBJ2-5 provide the parts outside the CDR3, is KAGVTQTPRYLIKTRGQQVTLSCSPISGHRSVSWYQQTPGQGLQFLFEYFSETQRNKGNFPGRFSGRQFSNSRSEMNVSTLELGDSALYLCASSLVWETQYFGPGTRLLVL.

The chain joins TRBV30 to TRBJ1-3; no definite D call. Deletions cut 2 bases from V and 7 bases from J, with 15 bases between. Germline assignment: CDR1 GTSNPN and CDR2 SVGIG (reference sequence). This CDR3 region has 14 residues. In DNA, the CDR3 is TGTGCCTGGAGTACGTCACTCCGAGGGAACACCATATATTTT. This sequence encodes CAWSTSLRGNTIYF.

This chain links TRBV5-1 with TRBJ2-2; 16 nucleotides align to TRBD2. Germline CDR1 and CDR2: SGHRS and YFSETQ. CDR3 size: 17 residues. Trimming at V came to 4 bases and at J to 5 bases, leaving 5 bases not matched to a gene. This chain's CDR3 is CASSPGTSGRATGELFF. CDR3 sequence (DNA): TGCGCCAGCAGCCCGGGGACTAGCGGGAGGGCAACCGGGGAGCTGTTTTTT.

The chain has TRBV12-3 or TRBV12-4 and TRBJ2-4, with D perhaps being TRBD1 or TRBD2 (5 bases each). V gave up 7 bases and J gave up 10 bases, with 14 bases separating them. The CDR3 runs 12 residues. In DNA form, the CDR3 reads TGTGCCAGCACGAGAGAATGGGGGATTCAGTACTTC. This translates into CASTREWGIQYF.

This sequence joins TRBV7-9 and TRBJ1-4; TRBD1 is a possible D gene (5 bases). This CDR3 comprises 14 residues. Trimming took off 3 bases at V and 6 bases at J, with 11 bases between the two ends. Germline-derived CDR1 and CDR2 are SEHNR and FQNEAQ (reference sequence). For the CDR3, the DNA is TGTGCCAGCAGCTTTGGAGGGGCGGATGAAAAACTGTTTTTT. Encoded protein: CASSFGGADEKLFF.

The rearrangement links TRBV11-2 to TRBJ1-4; D might be TRBD1 (6 bases). Trimming cost V 5 bases and J 5 bases, with 15 bases left between them. The CDR3 has 15 residues. The germline V gene has CDR1 SGHAT and CDR2 FQNNGV. In nucleotides, the CDR3 is TGTGCCAGCAGCCCAGGGGCGACGGCGAATGAAAAACTGTTTTTT. Protein sequence: CASSPGATANEKLFF.